In this sample, the clone carrying this TCR beta chain turned up a few times. The antigen is not known. The sample is drawn from a study of Ad26.COV2.S vaccination and SARS-CoV-2 variants. Study context: The authors gave Ad26.COV2.S intramuscularly, either once or twice 56 days apart. Findings and limits, study-wide: Vaccine and placebo recipients had similar non-spike TCR breadth. Spike-specific TCR breadth in vaccine recipients exceeded that seen in placebo recipients.

Treatment denoted: 15 to 20 received Ad26.COV2.S at low or high dose, single or two shots; 5 received placebo; per-sample allocation not given. The samples date from day 63 after the first vaccine or placebo injection. An adult aged 18-55 years in Boston served as the donor. Clones were read by immunoSEQ multiplex PCR, and TCRdb kept only the in-frame ones, dropping some. The sample includes 350,000 to 450,000 clones, approximately 90% of them seen just once. V shed 3 bases and J 7 bases; nucleotides not matched to a gene: 11. The length of the CDR3 is 16 residues. CDR1 is LNHDA, CDR2 SQIVND, per germline (reference sequence).

The source material was peripheral blood, sampled in a trial of Ad26.COV2.S vaccine versus placebo. This clonotype was obtained from a person between 18 and 60 years old who received the Ad26.COV2.S COVID-19 vaccine or a placebo. The rearrangement links TRBV19 to TRBJ2-1, with 8 bases that match TRBD2. The CDR3 nucleotides are TGTGCCAGTAGTATGGTCGCGGGAGGACTAGGTAATGAGCAGTTCTTC. Its translation is CASSMVAGGLGNEQFF.